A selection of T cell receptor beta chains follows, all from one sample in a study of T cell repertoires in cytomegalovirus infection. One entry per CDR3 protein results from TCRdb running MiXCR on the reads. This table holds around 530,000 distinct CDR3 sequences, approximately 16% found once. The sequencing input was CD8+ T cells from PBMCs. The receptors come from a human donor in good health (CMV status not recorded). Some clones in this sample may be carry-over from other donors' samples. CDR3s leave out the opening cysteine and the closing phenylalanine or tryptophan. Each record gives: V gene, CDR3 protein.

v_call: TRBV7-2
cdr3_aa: ASSVQRTYRGETQY

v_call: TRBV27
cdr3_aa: ASSLRRDHGYT

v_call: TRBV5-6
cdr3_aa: ASSLGSGLAGRFGYEQY

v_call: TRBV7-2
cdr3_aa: ASSYPGASASSYNEQF

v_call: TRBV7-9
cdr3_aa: ASSLGTGTEY

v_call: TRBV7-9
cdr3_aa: ASSPSGRKEQY

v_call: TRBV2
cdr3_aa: ASSPYTGILFYEQY

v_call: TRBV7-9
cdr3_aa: ASSPQTGEQY

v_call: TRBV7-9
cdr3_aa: ASSLLGDSTDTQY

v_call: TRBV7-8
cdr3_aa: ASSLEATGFGGYT

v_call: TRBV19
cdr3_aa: ASSRSLSSYNEQF

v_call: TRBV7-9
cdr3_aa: ASSTGGSSQPQH

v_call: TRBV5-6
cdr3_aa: ASSPGVGETQY

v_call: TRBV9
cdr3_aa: ASSINRDRGRTDTQY

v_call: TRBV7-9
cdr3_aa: ASNQEYNEQF

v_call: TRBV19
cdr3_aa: AISIVLHRGDGAF

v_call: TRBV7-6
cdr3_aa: ASSPDMLKDGYT

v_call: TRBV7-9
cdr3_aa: ASSGDRGRFTSTDTQY

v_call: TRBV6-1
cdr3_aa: ASSEMTSGTYEQY

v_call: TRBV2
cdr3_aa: ASSPMSASYNEQF

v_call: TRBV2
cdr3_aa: ASRTNSYEQY

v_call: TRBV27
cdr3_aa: ASSFLGPSYEQY

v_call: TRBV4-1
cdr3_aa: ASSPDRGAGNTIY

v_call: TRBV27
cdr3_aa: ASSLFPLDRAYNEQF

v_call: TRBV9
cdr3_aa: ASSVVALPQRNTEAF

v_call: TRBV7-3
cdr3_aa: ASSPQGREQF

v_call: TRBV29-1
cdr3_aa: SVRQGFYGYT

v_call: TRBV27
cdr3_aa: ASSFRTGQETQY

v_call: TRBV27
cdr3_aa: ASSLEGPYSTDTQY

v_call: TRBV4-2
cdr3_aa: ASTWTEMNTGELF

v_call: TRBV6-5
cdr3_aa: ASSYSRTRELYEQY